The rows below give T cell receptor beta chains drawn from one sample of a study of blood T cell repertoires in COVID-19. Some clones are missing from TCRdb's copy, which holds only in-frame ones; the method was immunoSEQ multiplex PCR. The data contain roughly 60,000 clones, around 84% of them singletons. The specimen was peripheral blood. The source is a woman aged 60-75 years with acute or convalescent COVID-19. CDR3s include the opening cysteine and the closing phenylalanine or tryptophan. The order of the fields is V gene, CDR3 length, J gene, D gene, clone size, CDR3 DNA, CDR3 protein. A D gene is named only where the DNA matches it firmly. Size is omitted from some rows. Given values are once, few, many or a class for expanded clones.

TRBV6-5	14	TRBJ2-5	TRBD1	NA	TGTGCCAGCAGAAGACAGGGACAGGGGGAGACCCAGTACTTC	CASRRQGQGETQYF
TRBV2	14	TRBJ1-1	NA	NA	TGTGCCAGCAGTGAGCAGACACTGAGCACTGAAGCTTTCTTT	CASSEQTLSTEAFF
TRBV4-2	18	TRBJ2-2	TRBD1	NA	TGTGCCAGCAGCCCCGGACAGGGGGTGAGGGCGGGCACCGGGGAGCTGTTTTTT	CASSPGQGVRAGTGELFF
TRBV11-2	14	TRBJ2-2	TRBD1	NA	TGTGCCAGCTTAAGGACAGGAAACACCGGGGAGCTGTTTTTT	CASLRTGNTGELFF
TRBV19	15	TRBJ1-1	NA	NA	TGTGCCAGTAGTCCTAGGCGGGGTCTGAACACTGAAGCTTTCTTT	CASSPRRGLNTEAFF
TRBV12-3/TRBV12-4	13	TRBJ2-7	TRBD2	NA	TGTGCCAGCAGAACGGGGAGGGGAACCGAGCAGTACTTC	CASRTGRGTEQYF
TRBV5-4	15	TRBJ1-1	NA	NA	TGTGCCAGCAGCTTGGAGCAGGGAAGGAGCACTGAAGCTTTCTTT	CASSLEQGRSTEAFF
TRBV19	14	TRBJ1-1	NA	NA	TGTGCCAGTAGTCCCCCTAGCGGGAGGGCTGAAGCTTTCTTT	CASSPPSGRAEAFF
TRBV29-1	14	TRBJ1-2	TRBD1	NA	TGCAGCGTTGAAGTTGGACAGGGGGCGGATGGCTACACCTTC	CSVEVGQGADGYTF
TRBV5-1	13	TRBJ2-7	NA	NA	TGCGCCAGCAGCTTGGACCGGGGCTACGAGCAGTACTTC	CASSLDRGYEQYF
TRBV5-5	17	TRBJ2-3	TRBD2	NA	TGTGCCAGCAGCTCCCGGGATAGCGGGGGACACACAGATACGCAGTATTTT	CASSSRDSGGHTDTQYF
TRBV7-3	14	TRBJ2-6	NA	NA	TGTGCCAGCAGCTTCAGCTCTGGGGCCAACGTCCTGACTTTC	CASSFSSGANVLTF
TRBV4-2	15	TRBJ1-5	TRBD1	NA	TGTGCCAGCAGCCAAGGGTCAGGGGACAGTCAGCCCCAGCATTTT	CASSQGSGDSQPQHF
TRBV3-1/TRBV3-2	14	TRBJ2-3	TRBD2	NA	TGTGCCAGCAGCCTCGGACTAGCAGGGGATACGCAGTATTTT	CASSLGLAGDTQYF
TRBV25-1	14	TRBJ2-3	TRBD1	NA	TGTGCCAGCCGGGGGACAGGGGGCGCAGATACGCAGTATTTT	CASRGTGGADTQYF
TRBV13	13	TRBJ1-1	NA	NA	TGTGCCAGCAGCTTTGACAGTGGTGGTGAAGCTTTCTTT	CASSFDSGGEAFF
TRBV6-5	10	TRBJ2-1	NA	NA	TGTGCCAGCTCAGACAATGAGCAGTTCTTC	CASSDNEQFF
TRBV5-1	14	TRBJ2-3	NA	once	TGCGCCAGCAGCTTGGCGAGTAGTCAAGATACGCAGTATTTT	CASSLASSQDTQYF
TRBV3-1/TRBV3-2	15	TRBJ2-1	TRBD2	few	TGTGCCAGCAGCCAAGACGGGGGAGGGAATCGCGGGCAGTTCTTC	CASSQDGGGNRGQFF
TRBV5-1	19	TRBJ1-6	NA	NA	TGCGCCAGCAGCTTGGGGAAGTCTGGCGACAGCTCCTATAATTCACCCCTCCACTTT	CASSLGKSGDSSYNSPLHF
TRBV4-1	18	TRBJ2-6	NA	NA	TGCGCCAGCAGCCACCTCGACAGTCCCAGCTCTGGGGCCAACGTCCTGACTTTC	CASSHLDSPSSGANVLTF
TRBV6-5	14	TRBJ2-2	TRBD2	NA	TGTGCCAGCAGGCCCACTAGCGGCCCCGGGGAGCTGTTTTTT	CASRPTSGPGELFF
TRBV7-2	14	TRBJ2-1	NA	NA	TGTGCCAGCAGCCCCAGCCCGGCGACTGGTGAGCAGTTCTTC	CASSPSPATGEQFF
TRBV10-3	13	TRBJ1-2	NA	NA	TGTGCCATCAGTGGGGGGCCTAACAGGGGCTACACCTTC	CAISGGPNRGYTF
TRBV4-2	15	TRBJ2-1	TRBD2	NA	TGTGCCAGCAGCCCGAAGCGGGGGGGGTACAATGAGCAGTTCTTC	CASSPKRGGYNEQFF
TRBV18	14	TRBJ2-1	NA	NA	TGTGCCAGCTCCGGAATTACTAGGGACAATGAGCAGTTCTTC	CASSGITRDNEQFF
TRBV10-3	15	TRBJ1-1	TRBD1	NA	TGTGCCATCAGGTCACAGGGGGTAGGTAACACTGAAGCTTTCTTT	CAIRSQGVGNTEAFF
TRBV6-5	13	TRBJ2-7	NA	NA	TGTGCCAGCACCCTAAGGGTGACAGCCGAGCAGTACTTC	CASTLRVTAEQYF
TRBV2	15	TRBJ1-2	TRBD1	NA	TGTGCCAGCAGTGAAGATGGCAGGGGGCTCGATGGCTACACCTTC	CASSEDGRGLDGYTF
TRBV30	16	TRBJ2-2	TRBD2	few	TGTGCCTGGAGGGGACTAGCGGGGGGCCAAACCGGGGAGCTGTTTTTT	CAWRGLAGGQTGELFF
TRBV6-5	13	TRBJ1-1	NA	NA	TGTGCCAGCACCCTAAGGACAGCCACTGAAGCTTTCTTT	CASTLRTATEAFF
TRBV27	16	TRBJ2-6	TRBD1	NA	TGTGCCAGCAGTCGGGACAGGGGGCTTGGGGCCAACGTCCTGACTTTC	CASSRDRGLGANVLTF
TRBV5-4	15	TRBJ2-2	TRBD2	few	TGTGCCAGCAGCCTCGGACTAGCGGGGACCGGGGAGCTGTTTTTT	CASSLGLAGTGELFF
TRBV11-2	15	TRBJ1-1	TRBD1	NA	TGTGCCAGCAGCTTAGATCTAGGACAGGGGGTTGAAGCTTTCTTT	CASSLDLGQGVEAFF
TRBV5-1	16	TRBJ1-3	NA	NA	TGCGCCAGCAGCCCGTCTAGCAGCCACTCTGGAAACACCATATATTTT	CASSPSSSHSGNTIYF
TRBV30	16	TRBJ1-2	TRBD1	NA	TGTGCCTGGAGTCACCCAAAAATACAGGGGAACTATGGCTACACCTTC	CAWSHPKIQGNYGYTF
TRBV7-8	17	TRBJ1-1	TRBD1	NA	TGTGCCAGCAGCTTAGCGGCAGGGGGTTACAAGAACACTGAAGCTTTCTTT	CASSLAAGGYKNTEAFF
TRBV6-5	15	TRBJ2-2	TRBD2	once	TGTGCCAGCAGTTACCGGGAGGCCCGGGCCGGGGAGCTGTTTTTT	CASSYREARAGELFF
TRBV9	14	TRBJ2-7	NA	NA	TGTGCCAGCAGCGTAGGTGCGGGCGCCTACGAGCAGTACTTC	CASSVGAGAYEQYF
TRBV5-1	18	TRBJ2-7	TRBD2	once	TGCGCCAGCAGCCAACTTGCCACTAGCGGGATAATCTCCTACGAGCAGTACTTC	CASSQLATSGIISYEQYF
TRBV11-3	13	TRBJ2-7	NA	NA	TGTGCCAGCAGCGCCACCGGGAGCTACGAGCAGTACTTC	CASSATGSYEQYF